A single sample is the source of the 31 T cell receptor beta chains below, sequenced in a study of T cells after yellow fever vaccination. TCRdb re-called the 5' RACE reads with MiXCR, one entry per CDR3 protein. The data contain hundreds of thousands of distinct CDR3 sequences, over 5% of them singletons. Sequencing used PBMCs, obtained 5 days after the yellow fever booster vaccination. These receptors were collected from a man aged 30 to 39 who received the YFV17D yellow fever vaccine.

The chain carries TRBV15 and TRBJ1-6; no firm D call. The CDR3 has 15 residues. The germline gives CDR1 LNHNV, CDR2 YYDKDF (reference sequence). Trimming took 0 bases from V and 6 from J, leaving 9 bases between them. The CDR3 sequence is CATSREGAGNSPLHF. CDR3 bases: TGTGCCACCAGCAGAGAAGGTGCGGGTAATTCACCCCTCCACTTT. The complete variable domain, with remaining parts taken from reference TRBV15 and TRBJ1-6, reads DAMVIQNPRYQVTQFGKPVTLSCSQTLNHNVMYWYQQKSSQAPKLLFHYYDKDFNNEADTPDNFQSRRPNTSFCFLDIRSPGLGDTAMYLCATSREGAGNSPLHFGNGTRLTVT.

The rearrangement joins TRBV7-2 to TRBJ2-7, with D possibly called TRBD1 or TRBD2 (5 bases each). Germline V gives CDR1 SGHTA, CDR2 FQGNSA. The germline V and J ends were trimmed by 1 base and 3 bases, with 10 bases remaining between them. The CDR3 is 14 residues long. The CDR3 spells CASSLVVGGYEQYF. DNA of the CDR3: TGTGCCAGCAGCTTAGTTGTTGGGGGCTACGAGCAGTACTTC.

There are a few counts of this clonotype. The chain combines TRBV30 with TRBJ2-3, with D possibly TRBD2 on 7 matching bases. The germline gives CDR1 GTSNPN, CDR2 SVGIG (reference sequence). The V and J ends lost 3 bases and 4 bases respectively, with 17 bases between them. The CDR3 spans 15 residues. CDR3 residues: CAWRGGASYADTQYF. In DNA form, the CDR3 reads TGTGCCTGGAGGGGGGGGGCTTCGTACGCAGATACGCAGTATTTT.

Points on this clonotype: It may be a read error: a sequence one base away is much more abundant. The V gene is TRBV5-1, the J gene TRBJ2-1; D unresolved. Trimming removed 5 bases at V and 2 bases at J, with 11 bases between. The CDR3 consists of 14 residues. Germline assignment: CDR1 SGHRS and CDR2 YFSETQ. CDR3 sequence reads: CASRPDPPYNEQFF. The CDR3 DNA reads TGCGCCAGCAGGCCCGACCCCCCCTACAATGAGCAGTTCTTC. Drawing the rest from reference TRBV5-1 and TRBJ2-1, the complete variable domain is KAGVTQTPRYLIKTRGQQVTLSCSPISGHRSVSWYQQTPGQGLQFLFEYFSETQRNKGNFPGRFSGRQFSNSRSEMNVSTLELGDSALYLCASRPDPPYNEQFFGPGTRLTVL.

This clonotype was seen a handful of times. The rearrangement joins TRBV5-1 to TRBJ2-3, with TRBD1 identical over 9 bases. The CDR3 totals 15 residues. The trim removed 5 bases at V and 7 bases at J, leaving 11 bases unmatched. Per germline, CDR1 SGHRS and CDR2 YFSETQ. CDR3 DNA sequence: TGCGCCAGCAGTTTGTCGACAGGGGGGAGGAATACGCAGTATTTT. Its translation is CASSLSTGGRNTQYF. The full variable domain, completed using reference TRBV5-1 and TRBJ2-3, is KAGVTQTPRYLIKTRGQQVTLSCSPISGHRSVSWYQQTPGQGLQFLFEYFSETQRNKGNFPGRFSGRQFSNSRSEMNVSTLELGDSALYLCASSLSTGGRNTQYFGPGTRLTVL.

This clonotype appeared many times. This rearrangement joins TRBV7-2 to TRBJ1-2; 8 positions match TRBD1. The CDR3 runs 16 residues. The junction had 9 bases not matched to a gene; V was cut back by 5 bases and J by 1 base. In germline, CDR1 is SGHTA, CDR2 FQGNSA. CDR3 loop: CASSPKGQGGNYGYTF. CDR3 DNA: TGTGCCAGCAGCCCAAAAGGACAGGGCGGTAACTATGGCTACACCTTC.

The gene calls are TRBV11-2 and TRBJ2-6; D uncertain. V was clipped by 0 bases and J by 1 base, with 7 bases between them. The CDR3 extends over 16 amino acids. Germline assignment: CDR1 SGHAT and CDR2 FQNNGV. The CDR3 spells CASSLDSPSGANVLTF. CDR3 nucleotides: TGTGCCAGCAGCTTAGATAGCCCGTCTGGGGCCAACGTCCTGACTTTC.

The rearrangement joins TRBV20-1 to TRBJ2-1; 8 bases map to TRBD2. The ends lost 1 base at V and 14 bases at J; junction bases unmatched: 13. The CDR3 runs 14 residues. Germline CDR1 reads DFQATT; CDR2 reads SNEGSKA (reference sequence). CDR3 residues: CSARAGGPINLEFF. Here the CDR3 DNA reads TGCAGTGCTAGAGCGGGAGGGCCTATTAACTTGGAGTTCTTC.

The gene calls are TRBV29-1 and TRBJ2-3, with 13 bases aligning to TRBD2. In germline, CDR1 is SQVTM, CDR2 ANQGSEA. V was pared by 8 bases and J by 5 bases, with 4 bases of the junction left unmatched. This CDR3 has 13 amino acids. CDR3 residues: CSRLAGGEDTQYF. CDR3 nucleotides: TGCAGCCGACTAGCGGGAGGTGAAGATACGCAGTATTTT.

This sequence joins TRBV5-1 and TRBJ2-7; 11 positions agree with TRBD2. In germline, CDR1 is SGHRS, CDR2 YFSETQ. This CDR3 has 14 residues. The V gene end was trimmed by 5 bases and the J gene end by 2 bases; junction bases not matched to a gene: 3. The CDR3 loop reads CASRVAGGAYEQYF. CDR3 nucleotide sequence: TGCGCCAGCAGAGTAGCGGGAGGGGCCTACGAGCAGTACTTC.

In its sample, this clonotype was seen many times. V and J are TRBV12-3 or TRBV12-4 and TRBJ2-3, with D hard to call. The CDR3 has 13 amino acids. Deletions cut 7 bases from V and 6 bases from J, with 14 bases between. CDR3 bases: TGTGCCAGCACCCTTCTACAGTCGGATACGCAGTATTTT. Translated: CASTLLQSDTQYF.

This sequence joins TRBV15 and TRBJ2-1; 13 bases agree with TRBD2. Germline V CDR1 and CDR2: LNHNV, YYDKDF (reference sequence). The CDR3 is made up of 14 amino acids. Trimming cost V 6 bases and J 12 bases; bases outside gene matches: 8. The CDR3 nucleotides read TGTGCCACCAGAGGACTAGCGGGAGAACTTGGGCAGTTCTTC. Residues: CATRGLAGELGQFF.

The sample holds many counts of this clonotype. V is TRBV5-1 and J is TRBJ2-1; no reliable D call. The germline V gene has CDR1 SGHRS and CDR2 YFSETQ. Trimming cost V 6 bases and J 0 bases, with 10 bases left between them. The CDR3 is made up of 14 amino acids. In nucleotides, the CDR3 is TGCGCCAGCACCGGTAAGGACTCCTACAATGAGCAGTTCTTC. Encoded protein: CASTGKDSYNEQFF.

This clonotype was seen only a few times. V and J are TRBV10-2 and TRBJ1-5; maybe TRBD1 (6 bases). In germline, CDR1 is WSHSY, CDR2 SAAADI. The CDR3 sequence is 16 residues long. V was shortened by 6 bases and J by 0 bases, with 15 bases between the two germline ends. CDR3 loop: CASSPRGGSSNQPQHF. CDR3 DNA: TGCGCCAGCAGCCCCCGGGGGGGCAGTAGCAATCAGCCCCAGCATTTT.

J is TRBJ2-3 and V is TRBV19, with 14 nucleotides matching TRBD2. CDR1 LNHDA and CDR2 SQIVND come from the germline V gene (reference sequence). The trim removed 4 bases at V and 3 bases at J, leaving 6 bases unmatched. The CDR3 sequence is 17 residues long. The CDR3 coding sequence is TGTGCCAGTAGTAGCGGGACTAGCGGGAGAGAGACAGATACGCAGTATTTT. Translated: CASSSGTSGRETDTQYF.

This chain connects TRBV7-9 to TRBJ2-6, with D perhaps TRBD1 (6 bases). Germline loops: CDR1 SEHNR, CDR2 FQNEAQ (reference sequence). This CDR3 is 17 amino acids long. Trimming stripped 3 bases from V and 2 bases from J, with 14 bases between. The CDR3 loop is CASSLDSPTAGANVLTF. In DNA form, the CDR3 reads TGTGCCAGCAGCTTGGACAGTCCGACGGCTGGGGCCAACGTCCTGACTTTC.

This clonotype appeared a few times. The genes are TRBV30 and TRBJ2-1; 7 nucleotides line up with TRBD2. Germline V lookup: CDR1 GTSNPN, CDR2 SVGIG (reference sequence). This CDR3 is built from 15 residues. Germline trimming cut 0 bases from V and 7 bases from J; bases unmatched to any gene: 9. CDR3 protein: CAWSVPGLDWNEQFF. CDR3 bases: TGTGCCTGGAGTGTCCCCGGACTAGATTGGAATGAGCAGTTCTTC.

This clonotype was recorded many times. J is TRBJ2-7 and V is TRBV10-3, with 13 positions matching TRBD2. Germline V lookup: CDR1 ENHRY, CDR2 SYGVKD. J lost 3 bases, V lost 5 bases, and 4 bases had no gene match. This CDR3 is built from 15 residues. In nucleotides, the CDR3 is TGTGCCATCAGTCCCAGACTAGCGGGGGGCTACGAGCAGTACTTC. This codes for CAISPRLAGGYEQYF.

This rearrangement joins TRBV7-9 to TRBJ2-1, with 8 positions matching TRBD1. Germline CDR1 reads SEHNR; CDR2 reads FQNEAQ (reference sequence). The V and J ends lost 5 bases and 4 bases, in that order; junction bases with no gene match: 7. This CDR3 has 15 amino acids. CDR3 sequence: CASSRSTGDYNEQFF. The CDR3 coding sequence is TGTGCCAGCAGCCGATCGACAGGGGATTACAATGAGCAGTTCTTC.

This clonotype has a handful of counts. The V gene is TRBV20-1, the J gene TRBJ1-2, with TRBD1 as a possible D gene (5 bases). Germline loops: CDR1 DFQATT, CDR2 SNEGSKA (reference sequence). V lost 4 bases and J 7 bases, leaving 16 bases between the germline ends. The CDR3 covers 13 residues. In DNA, the CDR3 is TGCAGTGCTATGGAAGGAGGGGTTTTTGGCTACACCTTC. It encodes CSAMEGGVFGYTF.

This clonotype was observed at least ten times. The V gene is TRBV2, the J gene TRBJ2-5, with D possibly called TRBD1 or TRBD2 (6 bases each). Germline V gene data show CDR1 as SNHLY and CDR2 as FYNNEI. V was trimmed by 10 bases and J by 5 bases, leaving 23 bases between them. The CDR3 is 15 residues long. The CDR3 spells CATNPSGAGHETQYF. The CDR3 DNA is TGTGCCACCAACCCTTCAGGGGCGGGACACGAGACCCAGTACTTC.

This clonotype came up many times. The chain employs TRBV14 and TRBJ2-1, with TRBD1 identical over 10 bases. J was trimmed by 3 bases and V by 4 bases; bases with no gene match: 6. Germline-derived CDR1 and CDR2 are SGHDN and FVKESK. The CDR3 runs to 16 residues. CDR3 region: CASSLVRDRGYNEQFF. The CDR3, as DNA: TGTGCCAGCAGCCTCGTAAGGGACAGGGGCTACAATGAGCAGTTCTTC.

This clonotype came up many times. The V call is TRBV9, the J call TRBJ1-1, with 7 bases aligning to TRBD1. Germline CDR1 and CDR2: SGDLS and YYNGEE. Germline trimming cut 6 bases from V and 8 bases from J; bases unmatched to any gene: 19. This CDR3 spans 16 amino acids. CDR3 amino acids: CASTPTTGLLVGEAFF. CDR3 bases: TGTGCCAGCACCCCAACGACAGGGCTATTGGTGGGGGAAGCTTTCTTT.

This clonotype was seen a few times. The chain recombines TRBV20-1 with TRBJ2-5, with 7 bases matching TRBD2. The J segment lost 2 bases and the V segment lost 3 bases, leaving 6 bases of the junction unmatched. This CDR3 has 14 residues. Germline CDR1 and CDR2: DFQATT and SNEGSKA (reference sequence). The CDR3 reads CSASLAVAQETQYF. The CDR3 DNA follows: TGCAGTGCTAGCCTAGCGGTGGCTCAAGAGACCCAGTACTTC.

The table lists this clonotype with many counts. The CDR3 region has the DNA TGCAGTGCTAGTAAGGGGGACACCGGGGAGCTGTTTTTT. Protein sequence: CSASKGDTGELFF. This chain uses TRBV20-1 with TRBJ2-2; possibly TRBD1 for D (6 bases). V lost 3 bases and J lost 3, with 8 bases in between. Germline V gives CDR1 DFQATT, CDR2 SNEGSKA (reference sequence). This CDR3 comprises 13 residues.

This clonotype has more than one count but fewer than ten. The chain combines TRBV7-9 with TRBJ2-1; TRBD2 aligns across 7 bases. Germline CDR1 SEHNR, CDR2 FQNEAQ (reference sequence). CDR3 length: 14 amino acids. V was clipped by 7 bases and J by 6 bases; unmatched bases: 9. The chain's CDR3 is CASKLIAGPNEQFF. In DNA, the CDR3 is TGTGCCAGCAAGCTGATAGCGGGCCCCAATGAGCAGTTCTTC.

This clonotype has a handful of counts. The gene calls are TRBV7-2 and TRBJ2-5; D possibly uses TRBD1 or TRBD2 (5 bases each). Germline CDR1 and CDR2: SGHTA and FQGNSA. The CDR3 totals 13 residues. The V end was cut by 2 bases, the J end by 4 bases, with 8 bases between. CDR3 sequence reads: CASSLFGTETQYF. The DNA for the CDR3 is TGTGCCAGCAGCTTATTTGGGACAGAGACCCAGTACTTC.

This clonotype turned up a few times. V gene TRBV6-1 combines with J gene TRBJ2-5, with a possible D match to TRBD2 (6 bases). This CDR3 has 14 residues. V was shortened by 6 bases and J by 1 base, with 12 bases between the two germline ends. Germline CDR1 reads MNHNS; CDR2 reads SASEGT. The CDR3 region has the DNA TGTGCCAGCAGGACGGGACTCCTCCAAGAGACCCAGTACTTC. This encodes CASRTGLLQETQYF.

The chain links TRBV6-1 to TRBJ2-2; the D is unclear. The CDR3 consists of 12 residues. V was cut by 4 bases and J by 5 bases, with 5 bases left in between. Germline lookup yields CDR1 MNHNS and CDR2 SASEGT. The CDR3 DNA follows: TGTGCCAGCAGTGGAGCAACCGGGGAGCTGTTTTTT. Its protein product is CASSGATGELFF.

This clonotype was detected ten times or more. CDR3 in DNA: TGCGCCAGCAGACGGTCCGGGGAGCTGTTTTTT. Amino acids: CASRRSGELFF. This rearrangement joins TRBV5-1 to TRBJ2-2; D is ambiguous. V was shortened by 5 bases and J by 6 bases, with 5 bases between the two germline ends. This CDR3 comprises 11 residues. The germline V gene has CDR1 SGHRS and CDR2 YFSETQ.

V usage is TRBV19 and J usage is TRBJ2-1, with 8 bases identical to TRBD1. J lost 4 bases, V lost 8 bases, and 10 bases had no gene match. This CDR3 is 15 amino acids long. CDR1 is LNHDA, CDR2 SQIVND, per germline (reference sequence). CDR3 sequence reads: CASSSGTGPYNEQFF. The CDR3 nucleotides are TGTGCCAGTTCCTCCGGGACAGGACCGTACAATGAGCAGTTCTTC.